The clone carrying this TCR beta chain turned up a few times. Its antigen remains unidentified. Carrying unique molecular identifiers, the cDNA also gained a universal primer site through template switching. TCRdb processed the 5' RACE reads anew with MiXCR; each CDR3 protein has one entry. The repertoire holds approximately 500,000 distinct CDR3 sequences, 20% to 25% seen once, with roughly 3% in the top ten. The data originate from a study of identical twins. Notes on the study in general: Memory repertoires lacked the insertion deficit that abundant cord blood beta clonotypes showed.

The CDR3 has 15 residues. Trimming cost V 6 bases and J 16 bases; bases outside gene matches: 20. Germline CDR1 and CDR2: MNHEY and SMNVEV (reference sequence). These records were also assigned to another study, of T cells expressing NK-cell markers. As that report states: For six donors, the dominant NKG2C+ clonotypes made up roughly 1.0-7.0% of their CD8+ T cells. A handful of donors showed these clonotypes also leading the CD3+CD56-NKG2C+ fraction.

The specimen sequenced was CD4+ T cells sorted from blood. The TCR sequence derives from a woman between 18 and 29 years old in good health. The V gene is TRBV27, the J gene TRBJ2-1; 8 bases are shared with TRBD2. The DNA for the CDR3 is TGTGCCAGCAGCCCCGTCGGACTAGCCACCCAATCCAAATTCTTC. Its protein product is CASSPVGLATQSKFF.